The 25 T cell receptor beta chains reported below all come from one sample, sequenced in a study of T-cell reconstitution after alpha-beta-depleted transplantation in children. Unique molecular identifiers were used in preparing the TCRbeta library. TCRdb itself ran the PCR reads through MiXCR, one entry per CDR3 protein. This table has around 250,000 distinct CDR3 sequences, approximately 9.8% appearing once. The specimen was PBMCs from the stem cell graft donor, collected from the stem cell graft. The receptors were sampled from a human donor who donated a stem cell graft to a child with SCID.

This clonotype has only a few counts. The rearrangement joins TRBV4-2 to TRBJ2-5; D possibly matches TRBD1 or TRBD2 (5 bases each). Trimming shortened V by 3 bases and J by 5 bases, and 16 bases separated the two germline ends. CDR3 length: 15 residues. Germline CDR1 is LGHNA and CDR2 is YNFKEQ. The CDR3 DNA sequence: TGTGCCAGCAGCCAGGCGACTCAAGGGGAGGAGACCCAGTACTTC. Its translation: CASSQATQGEETQYF.

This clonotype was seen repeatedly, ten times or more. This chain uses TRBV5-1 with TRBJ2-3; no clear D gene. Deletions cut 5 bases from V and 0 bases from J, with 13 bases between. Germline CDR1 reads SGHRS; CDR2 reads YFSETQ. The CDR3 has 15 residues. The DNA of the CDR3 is TGCGCCAGCAGTTCCAGATCGGCTAGCACAGATACGCAGTATTTT. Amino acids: CASSSRSASTDTQYF. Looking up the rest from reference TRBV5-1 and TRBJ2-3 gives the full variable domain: KAGVTQTPRYLIKTRGQQVTLSCSPISGHRSVSWYQQTPGQGLQFLFEYFSETQRNKGNFPGRFSGRQFSNSRSEMNVSTLELGDSALYLCASSSRSASTDTQYFGPGTRLTVL.

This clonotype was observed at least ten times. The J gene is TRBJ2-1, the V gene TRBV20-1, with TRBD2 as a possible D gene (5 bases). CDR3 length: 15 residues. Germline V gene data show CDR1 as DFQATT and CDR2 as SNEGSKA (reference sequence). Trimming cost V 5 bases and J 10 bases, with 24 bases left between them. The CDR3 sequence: CSADRMDFIGPEQFF. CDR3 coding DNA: TGCAGTGCTGACCGGATGGACTTTATAGGGCCAGAGCAGTTCTTC.

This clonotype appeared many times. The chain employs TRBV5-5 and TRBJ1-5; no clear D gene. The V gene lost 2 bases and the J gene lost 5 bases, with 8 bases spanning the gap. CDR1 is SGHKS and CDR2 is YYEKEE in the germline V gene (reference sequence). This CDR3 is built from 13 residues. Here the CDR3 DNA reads TGTGCCAGCAGCTTACTATGGGATCAGCCCCAGCATTTT. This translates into CASSLLWDQPQHF.

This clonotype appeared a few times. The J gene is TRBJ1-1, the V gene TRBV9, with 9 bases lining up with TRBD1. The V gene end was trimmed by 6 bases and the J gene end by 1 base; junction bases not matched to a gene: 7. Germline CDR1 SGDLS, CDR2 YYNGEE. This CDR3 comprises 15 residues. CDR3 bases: TGTGCCAGCAACCCACAGGGGGCTACGAACACTGAAGCTTTCTTT. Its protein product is CASNPQGATNTEAFF.

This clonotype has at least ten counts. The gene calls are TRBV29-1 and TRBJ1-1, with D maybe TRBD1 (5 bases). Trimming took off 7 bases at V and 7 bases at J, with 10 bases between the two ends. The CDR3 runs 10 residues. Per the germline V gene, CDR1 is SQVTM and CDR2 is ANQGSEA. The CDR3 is CSGRQLEAFF. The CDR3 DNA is TGCAGCGGAAGACAGCTTGAAGCTTTCTTT.

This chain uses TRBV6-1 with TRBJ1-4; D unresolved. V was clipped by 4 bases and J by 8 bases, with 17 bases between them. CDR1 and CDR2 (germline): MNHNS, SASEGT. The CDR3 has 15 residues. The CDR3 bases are TGTGCCAGCAGTGCCAGTGGAGGGTTGAGGGAAAAACTGTTTTTT. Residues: CASSASGGLREKLFF.

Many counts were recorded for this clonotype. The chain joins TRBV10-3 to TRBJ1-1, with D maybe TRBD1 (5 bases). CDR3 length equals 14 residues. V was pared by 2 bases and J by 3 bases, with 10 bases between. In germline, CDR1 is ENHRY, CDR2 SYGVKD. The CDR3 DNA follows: TGTGCCATCAGTGAGGGTAAAGGGGACACTGAAGCTTTCTTT. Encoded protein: CAISEGKGDTEAFF.

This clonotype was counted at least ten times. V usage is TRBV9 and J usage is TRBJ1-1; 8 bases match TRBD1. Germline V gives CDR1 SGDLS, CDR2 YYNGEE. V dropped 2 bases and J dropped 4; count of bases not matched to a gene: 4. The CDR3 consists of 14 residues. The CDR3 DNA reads TGTGCCAGCAGCGTGACAGGGGCGCGCACTGAAGCTTTCTTT. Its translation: CASSVTGARTEAFF.

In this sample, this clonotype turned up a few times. The DNA of the CDR3 is TGCGCCAGCAGCTACGACAGGGCCACTGAAGCTTTCTTT. Its translation: CASSYDRATEAFF. The gene calls are TRBV5-1 and TRBJ1-1; 7 bases are a match to TRBD1. The CDR3 is made up of 13 amino acids. Germline values: CDR1 SGHRS, CDR2 YFSETQ. The V gene end was trimmed by 3 bases and the J gene end by 4 bases; junction bases not matched to a gene: 3.

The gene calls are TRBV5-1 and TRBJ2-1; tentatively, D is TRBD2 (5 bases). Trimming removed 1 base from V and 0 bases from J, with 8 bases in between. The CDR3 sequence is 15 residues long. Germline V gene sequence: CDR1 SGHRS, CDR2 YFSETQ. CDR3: CASSLSSGSYNEQFF. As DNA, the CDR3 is TGCGCCAGCAGCTTGTCCAGCGGCTCCTACAATGAGCAGTTCTTC.

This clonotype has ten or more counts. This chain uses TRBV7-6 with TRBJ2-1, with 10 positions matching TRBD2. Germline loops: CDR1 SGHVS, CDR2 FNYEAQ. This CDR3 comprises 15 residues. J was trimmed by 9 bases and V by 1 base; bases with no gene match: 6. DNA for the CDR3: TGTGCCAGCAGCTTAGTGGCTAGCGGGGGAGGTGAGCAGTTCTTC. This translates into CASSLVASGGGEQFF.

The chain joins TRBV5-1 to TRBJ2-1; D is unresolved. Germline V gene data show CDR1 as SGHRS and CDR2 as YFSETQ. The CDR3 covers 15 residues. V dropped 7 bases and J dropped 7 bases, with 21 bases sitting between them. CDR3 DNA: TGCGCCAGCTCTCCAGATGTCATAAGTTGGAATGAGCAGTTCTTC. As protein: CASSPDVISWNEQFF.

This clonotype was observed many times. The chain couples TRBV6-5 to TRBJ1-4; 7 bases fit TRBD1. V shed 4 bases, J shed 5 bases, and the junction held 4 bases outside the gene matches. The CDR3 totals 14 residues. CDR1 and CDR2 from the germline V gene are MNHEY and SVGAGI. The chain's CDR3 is CASSSDRANEKLFF. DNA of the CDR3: TGTGCCAGCAGTTCCGACAGGGCAAATGAAAAACTGTTTTTT.

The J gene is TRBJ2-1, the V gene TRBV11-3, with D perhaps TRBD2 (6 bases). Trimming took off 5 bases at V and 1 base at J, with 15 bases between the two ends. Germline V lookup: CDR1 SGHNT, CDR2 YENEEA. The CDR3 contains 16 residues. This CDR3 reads CASSPRDGGSYNEQFF. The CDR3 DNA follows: TGTGCCAGCAGCCCTCGCGACGGGGGTTCCTACAATGAGCAGTTCTTC. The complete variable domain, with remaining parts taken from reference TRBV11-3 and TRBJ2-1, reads EAGVVQSPRYKIIEKKQPVAFWCNPISGHNTLYWYLQNLGQGPELLIRYENEEAVDDSQLPKDRFSAERLKGVDSTLKIQPAELGDSAVYLCASSPRDGGSYNEQFFGPGTRLTVL.

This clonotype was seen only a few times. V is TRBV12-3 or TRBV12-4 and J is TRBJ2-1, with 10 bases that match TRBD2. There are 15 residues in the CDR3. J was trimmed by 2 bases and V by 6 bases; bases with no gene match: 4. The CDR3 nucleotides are TGTGCCAGCAGACCGGGGACTAGCGCCTACAATGAGCAGTTCTTC. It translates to CASRPGTSAYNEQFF.

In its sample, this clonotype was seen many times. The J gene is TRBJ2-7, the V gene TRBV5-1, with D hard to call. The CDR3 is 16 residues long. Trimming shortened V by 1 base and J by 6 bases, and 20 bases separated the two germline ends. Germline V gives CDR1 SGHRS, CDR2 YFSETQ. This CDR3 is CASSLIGGVPSTEQYF. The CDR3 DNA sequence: TGCGCCAGCAGCTTGATCGGTGGGGTGCCCAGTACCGAGCAGTACTTC.

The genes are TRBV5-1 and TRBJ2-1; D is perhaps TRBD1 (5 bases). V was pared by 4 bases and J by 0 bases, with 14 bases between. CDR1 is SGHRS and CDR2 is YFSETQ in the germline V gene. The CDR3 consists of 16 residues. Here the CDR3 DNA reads TGCGCCAGCAGCCCCTCAATGGACATCTCCTACAATGAGCAGTTCTTC. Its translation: CASSPSMDISYNEQFF.

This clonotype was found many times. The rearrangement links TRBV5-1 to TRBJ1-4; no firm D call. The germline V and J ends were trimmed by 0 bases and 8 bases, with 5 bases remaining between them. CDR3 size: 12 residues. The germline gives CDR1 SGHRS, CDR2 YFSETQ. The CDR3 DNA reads TGCGCCAGCAGCTTGGGTGGGGAAAAACTGTTTTTT. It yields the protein CASSLGGEKLFF.

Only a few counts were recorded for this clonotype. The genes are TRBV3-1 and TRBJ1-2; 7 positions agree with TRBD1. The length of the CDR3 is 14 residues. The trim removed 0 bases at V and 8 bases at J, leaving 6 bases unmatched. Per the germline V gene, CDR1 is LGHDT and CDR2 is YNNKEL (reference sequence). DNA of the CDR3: TGTGCCAGCAGCCAAGAGACAGGGAGGCGAGGCTACACCTTC. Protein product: CASSQETGRRGYTF.

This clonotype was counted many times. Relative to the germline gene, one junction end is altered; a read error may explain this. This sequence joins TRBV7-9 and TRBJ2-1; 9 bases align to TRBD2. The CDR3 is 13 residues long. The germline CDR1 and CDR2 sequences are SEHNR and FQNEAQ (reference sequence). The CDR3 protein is CASSLDRTSERFF. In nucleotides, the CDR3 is TGTGCCAGCAGCTTAGATAGGACTAGCGAGCGGTTCTTC.

CDR3 region: CASSPPTGITDTQYF. CDR3 DNA sequence: TGTGCCAGCTCACCACCCACAGGGATCACAGATACGCAGTATTTT. The rearrangement links TRBV18 to TRBJ2-3, with D possibly being TRBD1 (6 bases). Germline V lookup: CDR1 KGHSH, CDR2 LQKENI. V was cut by 0 bases and J by 2 bases, with 9 bases left in between. The length of the CDR3 is 15 residues. The entire variable domain, with the rest obtained from reference TRBV18 and TRBJ2-3, is as follows: NAGVMQNPRHLVRRRGQEARLRCSPMKGHSHVYWYRQLPEEGLKFMVYLQKENIIDESGMPKERFSAEFPKEGPSILRIQQVVRGDSAAYFCASSPPTGITDTQYFGPGTRLTVL.

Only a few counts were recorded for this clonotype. The CDR3 nucleotides read TGCAGCGTTGTATCGGATGAGCAGTTCTTC. This sequence encodes CSVVSDEQFF. V usage is TRBV29-1 and J usage is TRBJ2-1; D gene uncertain. The CDR3 has 10 amino acids. Trimming shortened V by 4 bases and J by 8 bases, and 6 bases separated the two germline ends. CDR1 is SQVTM and CDR2 is ANQGSEA in the germline V gene.

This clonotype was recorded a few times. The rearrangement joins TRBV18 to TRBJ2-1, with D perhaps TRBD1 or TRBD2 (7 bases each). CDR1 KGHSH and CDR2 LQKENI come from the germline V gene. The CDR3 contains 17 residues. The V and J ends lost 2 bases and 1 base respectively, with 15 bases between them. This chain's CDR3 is CASSPASGGGSYNEQFF. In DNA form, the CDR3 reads TGTGCCAGCTCACCAGCTTCAGGGGGAGGGTCCTACAATGAGCAGTTCTTC. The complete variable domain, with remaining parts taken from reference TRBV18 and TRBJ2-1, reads NAGVMQNPRHLVRRRGQEARLRCSPMKGHSHVYWYRQLPEEGLKFMVYLQKENIIDESGMPKERFSAEFPKEGPSILRIQQVVRGDSAAYFCASSPASGGGSYNEQFFGPGTRLTVL.

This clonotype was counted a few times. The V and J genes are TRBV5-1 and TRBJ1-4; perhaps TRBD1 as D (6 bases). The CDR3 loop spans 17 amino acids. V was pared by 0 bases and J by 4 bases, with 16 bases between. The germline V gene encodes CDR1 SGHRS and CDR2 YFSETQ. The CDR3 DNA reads TGCGCCAGCAGCTTGGAGACAGGTCTAGTTGGTAATGAAAAACTGTTTTTT. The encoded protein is CASSLETGLVGNEKLFF.